Following are 32 T cell receptor beta chains from one sample sequenced in a study of blood T cell repertoires in COVID-19. The assay was immunoSEQ multiplex PCR, and TCRdb's table has in-frame clones only and misses some. The sample holds some 200,000 clones, around 82% seen once. Specimen: PBMCs or T cells enriched from blood (not recorded which). Source of these receptors: a woman aged 55-70 years with acute COVID-19.

The V gene is TRBV28, the J gene TRBJ1-1, with D maybe TRBD1 (6 bases). From germline, CDR1 is MDHEN and CDR2 SYDVKM. Trimming took 6 bases from V and 0 from J, leaving 20 bases between them. The CDR3 covers 17 residues. The CDR3 loop is CASRLRDTYLLNTEAFF. In DNA form, the CDR3 reads TGTGCCAGCAGGCTACGGGACACCTATTTATTGAACACTGAAGCTTTCTTT.

The V gene is TRBV6-5, the J gene TRBJ1-2; 7 nucleotides match TRBD1. The germline V gene has CDR1 MNHEY and CDR2 SVGAGI. This CDR3 comprises 15 residues. V was pared by 5 bases and J by 2 bases, with 8 bases of the junction left unmatched. CDR3 bases: TGTGCCAGCAGTCCCCCGGACAGGCCCAACTATGGCTACACCTTC. Translating gives CASSPPDRPNYGYTF.

This chain connects TRBV29-1 to TRBJ2-1; the D gene is possibly TRBD1 (5 bases). Trimming pared 4 bases from V and 8 bases from J, leaving 15 bases between. This CDR3 is 13 amino acids long. The germline CDR1 and CDR2 sequences are SQVTM and ANQGSEA. DNA for the CDR3: TGCAGCGTTGCGGTCCAAAAAGGGGATGAGCAGTTCTTC. Protein: CSVAVQKGDEQFF.

This rearrangement joins TRBV24-1 to TRBJ2-3, with 11 nucleotides matching TRBD2. Germline CDR1 and CDR2: KGHDR and SFDVKD. V lost 4 bases to trimming and J lost 2 bases; unmatched junction nucleotides: 4. This CDR3 region has 16 residues. In DNA form, the CDR3 reads TGTGCCACCAGTGACGCGGGACTAGCGGTCACAGATACGCAGTATTTT. Its protein product is CATSDAGLAVTDTQYF.

This chain uses TRBV4-2 with TRBJ2-3; 13 bases match TRBD2. The CDR3 runs 18 residues. Germline trimming cut 1 base from V and 0 bases from J; bases unmatched to any gene: 4. Looked up from germline, CDR1 is LGHNA and CDR2 is YNFKEQ. The CDR3 DNA sequence: TGTGCCAGCAGCCAAGGCGGGACTAGCGGGGCAAGCACAGATACGCAGTATTTT. It translates to CASSQGGTSGASTDTQYF.

The chain joins TRBV19 to TRBJ2-5; no clear D. CDR3 length: 12 amino acids. Per germline, CDR1 LNHDA and CDR2 SQIVND (reference sequence). V shed 3 bases and J shed 5 bases, with 7 bases lying between them. The CDR3 DNA follows: TGTGCCAGTAGTATTGGTCGGGAGACCCAGTACTTC. Translation gives CASSIGRETQYF.

The rearrangement links TRBV19 to TRBJ2-1, with 8 positions matching TRBD1. The length of the CDR3 is 17 residues. Germline assignment: CDR1 LNHDA and CDR2 SQIVND (reference sequence). After removal of 5 bases from V and 6 bases from J, the junction contained 15 bases not matched to a gene. The CDR3 region is CASSARQGRMVGNEQFF. CDR3 nucleotide sequence: TGTGCCAGTAGTGCGCGACAGGGGAGAATGGTCGGCAATGAGCAGTTCTTC.

V and J are TRBV3-1 (or the pseudogene TRBV3-2) and TRBJ2-5; TRBD2 agrees at 7 bases. Germline assignment: CDR1 LGHDT and CDR2 YNNKEL (reference sequence). The CDR3 is 16 residues long. J lost 0 bases, V lost 4 bases, and 8 bases had no gene match. The CDR3 bases are TGTGCCAGCAGCCCAAGCCCAGCGGGGAACCAAGAGACCCAGTACTTC. It translates to CASSPSPAGNQETQYF.

V gene TRBV19 combines with J gene TRBJ2-1; possible D gene TRBD1, 6 bases. Germline loops: CDR1 LNHDA, CDR2 SQIVND (reference sequence). Trimming took 0 bases from V and 0 from J, leaving 15 bases between them. The CDR3 contains 18 residues. The CDR3 region has the DNA TGTGCCAGTAGTATAGATTTCAGGGGCCTAAGCTCCTACAATGAGCAGTTCTTC. It specifies CASSIDFRGLSSYNEQFF.

The rearrangement joins TRBV6-6 to TRBJ1-2, with 7 positions matching TRBD1. The V gene end was trimmed by 5 bases and the J gene end by 2 bases; junction bases not matched to a gene: 8. The CDR3 loop spans 15 amino acids. Germline-derived CDR1 and CDR2 are MNHNY and SVGAGI (reference sequence). The CDR3 sequence: CASSPPDRPNYGYTF. The CDR3 DNA sequence: TGTGCCAGCAGTCCCCCGGACAGGCCCAACTATGGCTACACCTTC.

This chain joins TRBV9 and TRBJ1-3; D unresolved. CDR1 and CDR2 from the germline V gene are SGDLS and YYNGEE. V was clipped by 6 bases and J by 0 bases, with 7 bases between them. This CDR3 region has 13 residues. In nucleotides, the CDR3 is TGTGCCAGCAAGGAGAGCTCTGGAAACACCATATATTTT. This sequence encodes CASKESSGNTIYF.

The rearrangement joins TRBV19 to TRBJ1-3; D is unclear. Germline lookup yields CDR1 LNHDA and CDR2 SQIVND (reference sequence). The ends were cut back, 5 bases at V and 0 bases at J, with 5 bases in the middle. This CDR3 has 13 residues. CDR3 nucleotides: TGTGCCAGTAGTCCCTCCTCTGGAAACACCATATATTTT. Translated: CASSPSSGNTIYF.

The gene calls are TRBV3-1 (or the pseudogene TRBV3-2) and TRBJ2-1; 15 bases align to TRBD2. V lost 1 base to trimming and J lost 7 bases; unmatched junction nucleotides: 5. The CDR3 extends over 17 amino acids. CDR1 and CDR2 from the germline V gene are LGHDT and YNNKEL (reference sequence). CDR3 region: CASSQVPGLAGGNEQFF. The CDR3 nucleotides read TGTGCCAGCAGCCAAGTCCCTGGACTAGCGGGAGGGAATGAGCAGTTCTTC.

V and J are TRBV30 and TRBJ1-3, with TRBD1 as a possible D gene (5 bases). The germline V and J ends were trimmed by 3 bases and 0 bases, with 9 bases remaining between them. Germline assignment: CDR1 GTSNPN and CDR2 SVGIG (reference sequence). This CDR3 is 14 amino acids long. The CDR3 loop reads CAWRADSSGNTIYF. CDR3 bases: TGTGCCTGGAGGGCCGACAGCTCTGGAAACACCATATATTTT.

This clone was detected only a few times. The chain couples TRBV6-4 to TRBJ2-7, with a weak D call TRBD1 (6 bases). The CDR3 consists of 15 residues. The V and J ends lost 6 bases and 0 bases respectively, with 15 bases between them. Looked up from germline, CDR1 is MRHNA and CDR2 is SNTAGT. CDR3 region: CASSVQGWDSYEQYV. The CDR3 DNA sequence: TGTGCCAGCAGCGTACAGGGTTGGGACTCCTACGAGCAGTACGTC.

The chain employs TRBV2 and TRBJ2-7; D unresolved. The CDR3 runs to 13 residues. CDR1 and CDR2 (germline): SNHLY, FYNNEI. The V end was cut by 3 bases, the J end by 4 bases, with 10 bases between. The DNA for the CDR3 is TGTGCCAGCAGTGAGGGCACCTTTTACGAGCAGTACTTC. It encodes CASSEGTFYEQYF.

This chain connects TRBV24-1 to TRBJ2-3, with 10 bases identical to TRBD2. Germline CDR1 is KGHDR and CDR2 is SFDVKD. The V and J ends lost 0 bases and 6 bases, in that order; junction bases with no gene match: 8. The CDR3 is 17 amino acids. CDR3 sequence: CATSDLPASGSGDTQYF. The CDR3 bases are TGTGCCACCAGTGATTTGCCCGCTAGCGGGAGCGGGGATACGCAGTATTTT.

A few counts support this clone. V usage is TRBV5-6 and J usage is TRBJ1-3; D not certain. Deletions cut 4 bases from V and 1 base from J, with 18 bases between. This CDR3 is 17 amino acids long. Germline V lookup: CDR1 SGHDT, CDR2 YYEEEE. The CDR3 DNA follows: TGTGCCAGCAGCAGACGGAGGTTACCTAGATCTGGAAACACCATATATTTT. Translated: CASSRRRLPRSGNTIYF.

The V call is TRBV29-1, the J call TRBJ2-3; D may be TRBD1 (6 bases). Trimming shortened V by 7 bases and J by 0 bases, and 14 bases separated the two germline ends. The V gene's germline CDR1 is SQVTM and CDR2 ANQGSEA. The CDR3 is 14 amino acids. The CDR3 nucleotides are TGCAGCGCCCGGCAGGGGATTAGCACAGATACGCAGTATTTT. As protein: CSARQGISTDTQYF.

J is TRBJ2-5 and V is TRBV14; D is possibly TRBD1 (6 bases). This CDR3 spans 14 amino acids. Germline V gives CDR1 SGHDN, CDR2 FVKESK. V was trimmed by 2 bases and J by 5 bases, leaving 12 bases between them. The CDR3: CASSQSTGQETQYF. CDR3 nucleotides: TGTGCCAGCAGCCAATCGACAGGACAGGAGACCCAGTACTTC.

The CDR3 region is CASSLELLINEQFF. Written as DNA, the CDR3 is TGCGCCAGCAGCTTGGAACTACTCATCAATGAGCAGTTCTTC. The chain has TRBV5-1 and TRBJ2-1; D uncertain. The CDR3 extends over 14 amino acids. Germline values: CDR1 SGHRS, CDR2 YFSETQ. V shed 0 bases and J shed 6 bases, with 10 bases lying between them.

This clone occurred many times. The chain is built from TRBV7-2 and TRBJ2-1, with D perhaps matching TRBD2 (7 bases). V lost 0 bases to trimming and J lost 7 bases, with 13 bases between them. From germline, CDR1 is SGHTA and CDR2 FQGNSA. CDR3 length: 15 amino acids. The CDR3 region is CASSLAGGRYNEQFF. CDR3 nucleotide sequence: TGTGCCAGCAGCTTAGCGGGGGGGCGTTATAATGAGCAGTTCTTC.

DNA for the CDR3: TGTGCCAGCAGGGCAGGTGGTACCCATGAAAAACTGTTTTTT. It translates to CASRAGGTHEKLFF. The chain is built from TRBV6-5 and TRBJ1-4; D gene unclear. V was cut by 6 bases and J by 6 bases, with 14 bases left in between. The CDR3 extends over 14 amino acids. Germline lookup yields CDR1 MNHEY and CDR2 SVGAGI.

J is TRBJ2-2 and V is TRBV9; perhaps TRBD2 as D (7 bases). CDR1 and CDR2 from the germline V gene are SGDLS and YYNGEE. V was trimmed by 4 bases and J by 6 bases, leaving 22 bases between them. CDR3 size: 17 residues. CDR3 nucleotides: TGTGCCAGCAGCCTCCGGGTGGGGGGGCTGGTAGCCGGGGAGCTGTTTTTT. Protein sequence: CASSLRVGGLVAGELFF.

This clone was counted a few times. The chain has TRBV6-6 and TRBJ2-7; possibly TRBD1 for D (5 bases). Germline CDR1 is MNHNY and CDR2 is SVGAGI (reference sequence). The V end was cut by 7 bases, the J end by 2 bases, with 21 bases between. The CDR3 contains 16 residues. CDR3 coding DNA: TGTGCCAGCACCAGACAGCGATCTCACCCCCCCTACGAGCAGTACTTC. Its translation: CASTRQRSHPPYEQYF.

The chain has TRBV3-1 (or the pseudogene TRBV3-2) and TRBJ1-3; TRBD1 matches 8 bases. Losses at the gene ends were 8 bases for V and 6 bases for J; bases not matched to a gene: 3. Per the germline V gene, CDR1 is LGHDT and CDR2 is YNNKEL (reference sequence). The CDR3 spans 12 residues. The CDR3 coding sequence is TGTGCCAGCGGGGGACAGGTAAACACCATATATTTT. Residues: CASGGQVNTIYF.

The chain is built from TRBV29-1 and TRBJ1-6, with D unresolved. V shed 6 bases and J shed 0 bases, with 6 bases lying between them. Germline V gives CDR1 SQVTM, CDR2 ANQGSEA. The CDR3 runs 13 residues. This chain's CDR3 is CSVQLSYNSPLHF. The CDR3 DNA is TGCAGCGTCCAACTCTCCTATAATTCACCCCTCCACTTT. Variable domain in full (rest from reference TRBV29-1 and TRBJ1-6): SAVISQKPSRDICQRGTSLTIQCQVDSQVTMMFWYRQQPGQSLTLIATANQGSEATYESGFVIDKFPISRPNLTFSTLTVSNMSPEDSSIYLCSVQLSYNSPLHFGNGTRLTVT.

This chain joins TRBV19 and TRBJ2-1; D might be TRBD2 (7 bases). V was pared by 4 bases and J by 4 bases, with 20 bases between. CDR3 length: 17 amino acids. In germline, CDR1 is LNHDA, CDR2 SQIVND (reference sequence). CDR3 sequence: CASSRYGRGGTYNEQFF. In nucleotides, the CDR3 is TGTGCCAGTAGTAGGTACGGTAGGGGGGGCACATACAATGAGCAGTTCTTC.

This clone was recorded a few times. The rearrangement links TRBV3-1 (or the pseudogene TRBV3-2) to TRBJ1-3; D unclear. The CDR3 spans 16 residues. Trimming left V 0 bases short and J 4 bases short, with 13 bases between. Germline V gives CDR1 LGHDT, CDR2 YNNKEL (reference sequence). In DNA, the CDR3 is TGTGCCAGCAGCCAAGAATGGTTGGCGGGGGGAAACACCATATATTTT. Its translation: CASSQEWLAGGNTIYF.

DNA for the CDR3: TGTGCCAGCAGGGCTACGGGACTATCCCTCCGGGAGCAGTACTTC. Protein sequence: CASRATGLSLREQYF. V and J are TRBV7-9 and TRBJ2-7, with 7 bases identical to TRBD2. V lost 6 bases to trimming and J lost 7 bases; unmatched junction nucleotides: 15. CDR3 size: 15 residues. The germline gives CDR1 SEHNR, CDR2 FQNEAQ (reference sequence).

The table lists this clone with a count of one. The chain uses TRBV4-3 and TRBJ1-4; a weak D match, TRBD1 (5 bases). CDR3 length: 13 residues. V was trimmed by 2 bases and J by 6 bases, leaving 7 bases between them. CDR1 LGHNA and CDR2 YSLEER come from the germline V gene. The DNA for the CDR3 is TGCGCCAGCAGCCAACTCAGGGATGAAAAACTGTTTTTT. Its translation is CASSQLRDEKLFF.

The genes are TRBV11-2 and TRBJ1-1, with D perhaps TRBD1 (5 bases). The V end lost 1 base, the J end lost 8 bases, and 14 bases lay between the germline ends. Looked up from germline, CDR1 is SGHAT and CDR2 is FQNNGV. The CDR3 has 14 amino acids. CDR3 sequence (DNA): TGTGCCAGCAGCTTAGGACAGACCCAGTCAGAAGCTTTCTTT. Its protein is CASSLGQTQSEAFF.